In this sample, the clone carrying this T cell receptor (beta chain) turned up a few times. A junction end diverges from the germline sequence, so it may reflect a read error. Unsorted bulk tissue (roughly 17-33 mg) underwent RNA and DNA co-extraction. A primer matching the constant region was used to make TCR beta cDNA from 500 to 650 ng of total RNA. A slightly modified ARM-PCR protocol with three nested multiplex PCR rounds produced these TCR beta libraries. The first two PCR rounds used TRBV1-TRBV30 primers with a Cbeta primer, 10 cycles each. TCRdb re-derived calls from the multiplex PCR reads in MiXCR, one entry per CDR3 protein. The sample lists roughly 100,000 distinct CDR3 sequences, around 80% seen once, with roughly a fifth in the top ten. The source of the sample is a study of tumor-infiltrating lymphocytes in primary liver carcinoma. The CDR3 has 15 residues. CDR1 LNHNV and CDR2 YYDKDF come from the germline V gene (reference sequence).

The sample comprised liver tumor tissue from sampling region 3. The sample's subset: tumor region T3, left-lateral pole. The V gene is TRBV15, the J gene TRBJ2-1, with D possibly matching TRBD1 (6 bases). The receptor's source is a man between 40 and 49 years old with primary liver carcinoma and hepatitis B virus infection. CDR3 coding DNA: TGTGCCACCGGCAGAGGTGGGACACCGAACAATGAGCAGTTCTTC. Translation: CATGRGGTPNNEQFF.